This TCR beta chain was recovered during a study of metastatic and nonmetastatic thyroid tumors. Study in general: Both malignant and benign thyroid patients supplied peripheral blood and tumor or nodule tissue samples, across which the repertoires of these patients were then compared.

Points from the study as a whole: Reportedly, malignant thyroid tumors had significantly higher TCR beta diversity than benign nodules, in blood and tumor.

Study processing details: The study built a papillary thyroid cancer distant-metastasis classifier from CDR3 differences across clinicopathological groups. TCRdb called clones again from the PCR reads with MiXCR. These V and J calls derive from TCRdb rather than the authors' analysis. Of about 69,000 clones listed, around 14% are singletons. All patients reached thyroid surgery having received no treatment beforehand. The ends were cut back, 0 bases at V and 0 bases at J, with 8 bases in the middle. The CDR3 covers 15 residues. Germline CDR1 SGHRS, CDR2 YFSETQ. This clone was counted ten times or more. The antigen remains undetermined.

The rearrangement links TRBV5-1 to TRBJ2-3, with D perhaps given as TRBD1 or TRBD2 (5 bases each). The sequencing input was blood. The TCR comes from a male donor with papillary thyroid cancer or a benign thyroid nodule (not recorded which). Some clones in this sample may be carry-over from other donors' samples. CDR3: CASSLVGPSTDTQYF. In DNA, the CDR3 is TGCGCCAGCAGCTTGGTGGGACCTAGCACAGATACGCAGTATTTT.